This TCR beta chain was captured in a study of identifying expanded T cells in peripheral blood. General observations from the study: Differentially abundant clones: 0.95 to 1.5 between replicates, approximately 16 at roughly 15 days, approximately 18 at four. Clone count variance between approximately two-week samples rose with total template count.

CDR1 is SGHRS and CDR2 is YFSETQ in the germline V gene. Trimming took off 2 bases at V and 2 bases at J, with 8 bases between the two ends. This CDR3 is 14 amino acids long. Notes on this clone: Its target is not known.

Measured with immunoSEQ multiplex PCR; TCRdb has only the in-frame clones, and not every one. The sample shows around 90,000 clones, approximately 90% of them seen only once. The receptor was isolated from a person between 18 and 75 years old in good health. Sequencing used blood. This chain uses TRBV5-1 with TRBJ1-3, with a tentative D call TRBD1 (5 bases). The CDR3 sequence is CASSFGTPGNTIYF. The DNA of the CDR3 is TGCGCCAGCAGCTTTGGGACTCCTGGAAACACCATATATTTT.